This TCR beta chain came from a study of shared clonotypes between healthy human individuals. On the study more broadly: Three CD4 naive, three CD4 memory, two CD8 naive and one CD8 memory plate were used per donor. Study observations and caveats: Relative to clonotypes present in all four donors, those not shared had lower generation probabilities.

To note about this clone: Antigen: not known.

Here immunoSEQ multiplex PCR was the method, and the copy in TCRdb shows in-frame clones only, minus some. The data hold under 200,000 clones, with 80% to 95% observed a single time. This clonotype originated in a woman aged 25 to 45 in good health. The source material was naive CD4+ T cells sorted from blood. Subset in this sample: CD45RA+ positively selected.

The CDR3 region has the DNA TGTGCCACCAGCAGGGACCACGGACAGGGGAAGGCTGGAAACACCATATATTTT. Translation: CATSRDHGQGKAGNTIYF. This sequence joins TRBV15 and TRBJ1-3; 9 bases are shared with TRBD1. Germline V gene lookup returns CDR1 LNHNV and CDR2 YYDKDF (reference sequence). V was clipped by 3 bases and J by 2 bases; unmatched bases: 11. The length of the CDR3 is 18 residues.